The T cell receptor beta chain under discussion was sequenced for a study of blood T cell repertoires in COVID-19. Study-wide context: Researchers got acute and convalescent COVID-19 samples from the United States, Italy and Spain. Sources were T cells, B-cell-depleted T cells, or PBMCs; the material itself was cDNA or gDNA.

CDR1 is LGHDT and CDR2 is YNNKEL in the germline V gene (reference sequence). V was clipped by 0 bases and J by 8 bases; unmatched bases: 6. The length of the CDR3 is 14 residues. In the study's own analysis: Estimation of nucleated cell counts was performed using reference gene primer amplification. The table came from immunoSEQ multiplex PCR; TCRdb's copy has only in-frame clones and leaves some out. The V and J calls and clone size are taken from that table; D and trimming were inferred from the DNA. The data hold 130,000 to 150,000 clones, with 80% to 90% observed a single time. The TCR was taken from a man over 45 who had recovered from COVID-19. Sequenced material: peripheral blood. The V gene is TRBV3-1 (or the pseudogene TRBV3-2), the J gene TRBJ1-2; TRBD1 agrees at 7 bases. CDR3 sequence: CASSQDTQGRGYTF. In DNA form, the CDR3 reads TGTGCCAGCAGCCAAGATACACAGGGGCGGGGCTACACCTTC.